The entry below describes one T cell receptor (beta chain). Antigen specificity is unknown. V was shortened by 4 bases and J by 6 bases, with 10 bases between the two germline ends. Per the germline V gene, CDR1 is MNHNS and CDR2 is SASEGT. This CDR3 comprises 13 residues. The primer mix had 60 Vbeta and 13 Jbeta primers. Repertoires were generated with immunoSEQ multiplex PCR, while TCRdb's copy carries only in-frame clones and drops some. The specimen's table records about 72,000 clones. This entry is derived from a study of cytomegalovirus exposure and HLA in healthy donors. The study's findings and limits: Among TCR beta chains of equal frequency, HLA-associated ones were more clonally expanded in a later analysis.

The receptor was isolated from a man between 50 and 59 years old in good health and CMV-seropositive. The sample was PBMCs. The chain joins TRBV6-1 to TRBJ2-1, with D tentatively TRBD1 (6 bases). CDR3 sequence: CASSVFRGNEQFF. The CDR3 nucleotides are TGTGCCAGCAGTGTTTTCAGGGGCAATGAGCAGTTCTTC.